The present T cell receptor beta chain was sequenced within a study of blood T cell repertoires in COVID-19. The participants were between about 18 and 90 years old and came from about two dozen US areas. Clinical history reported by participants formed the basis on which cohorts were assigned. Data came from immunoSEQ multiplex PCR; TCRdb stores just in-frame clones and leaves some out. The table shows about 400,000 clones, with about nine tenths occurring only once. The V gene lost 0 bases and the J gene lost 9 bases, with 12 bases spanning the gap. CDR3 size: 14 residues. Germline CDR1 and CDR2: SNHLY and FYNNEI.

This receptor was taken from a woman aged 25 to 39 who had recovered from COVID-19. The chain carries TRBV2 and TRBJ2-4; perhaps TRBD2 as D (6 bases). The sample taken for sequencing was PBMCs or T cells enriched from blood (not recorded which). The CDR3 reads CASSEARDLVIQYF. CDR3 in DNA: TGTGCCAGCAGTGAAGCGCGGGATTTGGTCATTCAGTACTTC.